Included here is one T cell receptor beta chain sequence, with context. Repertoires were generated with immunoSEQ multiplex PCR, while TCRdb's copy carries only in-frame clones and drops some. The sample has some 99,000 clones, about 85% seen once. The data belong to a study of glioma-infiltrating T cells after dendritic cell vaccination. V dropped 2 bases and J dropped 0; count of bases not matched to a gene: 20. From germline, CDR1 is SGHRS and CDR2 YFSETQ. This CDR3 is built from 20 residues. Time point: after dendritic cell vaccination, including at tumor progression/relapse. The sequence was collected from a human donor with glioblastoma. The sequenced sample was blood, obtained after dendritic cell vaccination. This chain connects TRBV5-1 to TRBJ2-7; 7 bases are shared with TRBD1. The CDR3 spells CASSFFPWGTASLSSYEQYF. The CDR3 DNA is TGCGCCAGCAGCTTTTTTCCATGGGGGACAGCCTCACTGAGCTCCTACGAGCAGTACTTC. Together with reference TRBV5-1 and TRBJ2-7, the CDR3 gives the full variable domain: KAGVTQTPRYLIKTRGQQVTLSCSPISGHRSVSWYQQTPGQGLQFLFEYFSETQRNKGNFPGRFSGRQFSNSRSEMNVSTLELGDSALYLCASSFFPWGTASLSSYEQYFGPGTRLTVT.